What follows is one TCR beta chain and its context. What it recognizes is unknown. This entry is derived from a study of early T cells in non-severe SARS-CoV-2 infection. Study results and limitations: CD4 and private specificities were missed by VDJdb matching, which favored anti-spike CD8 responses.

Unique molecular identifiers were attached to individual cDNA molecules. TCRdb reprocessed the 5' RACE reads via MiXCR and lists one record per CDR3 protein. The data show more than 65,000 distinct CDR3 sequences, with roughly 12% seen just once and roughly 2.5% held by the top ten. Trimming took 5 bases from V and 2 from J, leaving 9 bases between them. The CDR3 runs to 13 residues. Per germline, CDR1 MDHEN and CDR2 SYDVKM. This chain connects TRBV28 to TRBJ1-1; D is unclear. The source was whole blood, collected at baseline. The TCR sequence derives from an adult who was a healthcare worker with PCR-confirmed SARS-CoV-2 infection or an uninfected control (not recorded which). CDR3 DNA sequence: TGTGCCAGCAGTGGCCCTCTCAACACTGAAGCTTTCTTT. Translating it yields CASSGPLNTEAFF.